This entry lists 18 T cell receptor beta chains sequenced from one sample in a study of breast tumors, draining lymph nodes, adjacent tissues. Samples came from axillary lymph nodes draining the breast cancer. TCRdb recomputed calls from the multiplex PCR reads with MiXCR, one row per CDR3 protein. The sample has 85,000 to 130,000 distinct CDR3 sequences, 20% to 25% seen once. The sample was axillary lymph node tissue. These receptors all come from a female donor with breast cancer. Some clones in this sample may be carry-over from other donors' samples.

This clonotype was detected ten times or more. The chain is built from TRBV20-1 and TRBJ2-7; 8 bases agree with TRBD1. The CDR3 totals 14 residues. The germline V gene has CDR1 DFQATT and CDR2 SNEGSKA (reference sequence). Germline trimming cut 3 bases from V and 4 bases from J; bases unmatched to any gene: 8. CDR3 nucleotide sequence: TGCAGTGCTAGGTCAGGGGGCGGGATGTACGAGCAGTACTTC. Amino acids: CSARSGGGMYEQYF.

This clonotype was seen repeatedly, ten times or more. The chain recombines TRBV30 with TRBJ2-7; the match to TRBD2 covers 7 bases. V lost 0 bases and J lost 2; bases outside the gene matches: 7. CDR1 is GTSNPN, CDR2 SVGIG, per germline (reference sequence). The CDR3 runs to 15 residues. The DNA for the CDR3 is TGTGCCTGGAGTGTACTCGCGGGGGTGGCCTACGAGCAGTACTTC. Encoded protein: CAWSVLAGVAYEQYF.

This clonotype has at least ten counts. This chain uses TRBV30 with TRBJ2-5, with TRBD1 matching over 10 bases. Per the germline V gene, CDR1 is GTSNPN and CDR2 is SVGIG (reference sequence). J gave up 5 bases and V 8 bases, and 8 bases lay outside the gene matches. The CDR3 is made up of 13 amino acids. The chain's CDR3 is CASRGQGRETQYF. In DNA, the CDR3 is TGTGCCAGTCGGGGACAGGGGAGGGAGACCCAGTACTTC.

The chain carries TRBV6-6 and TRBJ1-1; D remains ambiguous. The CDR3 runs to 14 residues. Germline V gene sequence: CDR1 MNHNY, CDR2 SVGAGI (reference sequence). V lost 4 bases and J 1 base, leaving 10 bases between the germline ends. CDR3 sequence reads: CASSFKPSNTEAFF. Written as DNA, the CDR3 is TGTGCCAGCAGTTTCAAGCCGTCGAACACTGAAGCTTTCTTT.

This clonotype was found many times. This rearrangement joins TRBV10-1 to TRBJ2-2, with D uncertain. Germline V gene sequence: CDR1 WNHNN, CDR2 SYGVQD (reference sequence). V gave up 6 bases and J gave up 3 bases, with 5 bases separating them. The CDR3 sequence is 12 residues long. The CDR3 reads CASSKDTGELFF. Here the CDR3 DNA reads TGCGCCAGCAGCAAGGACACCGGGGAGCTGTTTTTT.

This clonotype has a count of ten or more. J is TRBJ2-3 and V is TRBV3-1, with D uncertain. The CDR3 extends over 12 amino acids. Between the trimmed V and J ends, which lost 4 bases and 5 bases, there was a span of 7 bases. Germline CDR1 and CDR2: LGHDT and YNNKEL (reference sequence). The chain's CDR3 is CASSLLGDTQYF. In DNA form, the CDR3 reads TGTGCCAGCAGCCTCCTAGGAGATACGCAGTATTTT.

The chain recombines TRBV14 with TRBJ1-6; D not resolved. The CDR3 length is 13 residues. The germline CDR1 and CDR2 sequences are SGHDN and FVKESK. The V gene lost 3 bases and the J gene lost 5 bases, with 5 bases spanning the gap. CDR3 DNA: TGTGCCAGCAGCCAGACCAATAATTCACCCCTCCACTTT. Translating it yields CASSQTNNSPLHF.

V is TRBV28 and J is TRBJ2-7, with 12 bases fitting TRBD2. The CDR3 consists of 21 residues. Germline CDR1 reads MDHEN; CDR2 reads SYDVKM. Trimming cost V 7 bases and J 9 bases; bases outside gene matches: 31. DNA of the CDR3: TGTGCCAGCACCCCCCTCGGTCAACTAGCGGGAGGAGGAGTCCGGCGATTGGGGCAGTACTTC. This sequence encodes CASTPLGQLAGGGVRRLGQYF.

This clonotype has at least ten counts. The chain is built from TRBV20-1 and TRBJ2-1, with D tentatively TRBD1 or TRBD2 (6 bases each). The V end was cut by 1 base, the J end by 14 bases, with 12 bases between. The CDR3 covers 11 residues. Germline V gene data show CDR1 as DFQATT and CDR2 as SNEGSKA (reference sequence). CDR3 region: CSARVGGTKFF. DNA of the CDR3: TGCAGTGCTAGAGTGGGGGGCACGAAGTTCTTC.

The table lists this clonotype with many counts. This chain connects TRBV20-1 to TRBJ2-4, with 7 bases matching TRBD2. This CDR3 has 14 residues. The germline V gene has CDR1 DFQATT and CDR2 SNEGSKA (reference sequence). V dropped 0 bases and J dropped 7; count of bases not matched to a gene: 6. The CDR3 sequence: CSARDPNSGNIQYF. The CDR3 DNA sequence: TGCAGTGCTAGAGATCCAAATAGCGGGAACATTCAGTACTTC.

The sample holds many counts of this clonotype. This chain connects TRBV20-1 to TRBJ2-7; unclear D gene. The V and J ends lost 1 base and 3 bases respectively, with 13 bases between them. This CDR3 region has 14 residues. The germline CDR1 and CDR2 sequences are DFQATT and SNEGSKA (reference sequence). The CDR3 bases are TGCAGTGCTAGAGTTCCTACCGGGCACTACGAGCAGTACTTC. Protein: CSARVPTGHYEQYF.

Many counts were recorded for this clonotype. The J gene is TRBJ2-7, the V gene TRBV6-5, with no clear D. This CDR3 has 11 amino acids. Trimming left V 0 bases short and J 5 bases short, with 2 bases between. Germline V gene lookup returns CDR1 MNHEY and CDR2 SVGAGI. The CDR3 DNA reads as TGTGCCAGCAGTTACTCGAACGAGCAGTACTTC. It translates to CASSYSNEQYF.

V gene TRBV27 combines with J gene TRBJ1-5; D gene ambiguous. Germline V gene data show CDR1 as MNHEY and CDR2 as SMNVEV (reference sequence). V lost 3 bases and J lost 6, with 12 bases in between. This CDR3 comprises 14 residues. DNA for the CDR3: TGTGCCAGCAGTTTTTCGGGGAAGAGTCAGCCCCAGCATTTT. Protein: CASSFSGKSQPQHF.

As concerns this clonotype: A much larger clone lies a single base off, so this may be a read error. The chain has TRBV28 and TRBJ2-7; 14 bases align to TRBD2. CDR3 length: 15 amino acids. CDR1 MDHEN and CDR2 SYDVKM come from the germline V gene. The DNA for the CDR3 is TGTGCCAGCAGTACGGGACTAGCGGGGGACTACGAGCAGCACTTC. This encodes CASSTGLAGDYEQHF.

A few counts support this clonotype. The CDR3 DNA reads TGTGCCAGCTCACCAATTAAGGGTGCACAGCCCCAGCATTTT. Protein product: CASSPIKGAQPQHF. The V and J genes are TRBV18 and TRBJ1-5, with D hard to call. Looked up from germline, CDR1 is KGHSH and CDR2 is LQKENI. The CDR3 has 14 residues. Trimming removed 2 bases at V and 7 bases at J, with 12 bases between.

This clonotype showed up many times. This rearrangement joins TRBV6-1 to TRBJ2-7, with TRBD1 matching 12 bases. The CDR3 spans 15 residues. With V trimmed by 2 bases and J by 5 bases, 4 bases remained unmatched. Germline-derived CDR1 and CDR2 are MNHNS and SASEGT. The CDR3 is CASSESGTGGDEQYF. The DNA of the CDR3 is TGTGCCAGCAGTGAATCCGGGACAGGGGGCGACGAGCAGTACTTC.

This clonotype has a count of ten or more. V gene TRBV5-1 combines with J gene TRBJ1-2, with D hard to call. Germline assignment: CDR1 SGHRS and CDR2 YFSETQ. The CDR3 has 14 amino acids. V was trimmed by 4 bases and J by 4 bases, leaving 14 bases between them. This CDR3 is CASSPGQAGYGYTF. The CDR3, as DNA: TGCGCCAGCAGCCCCGGGCAGGCGGGCTATGGCTACACCTTC.

This clonotype was counted many times. The V and J genes are TRBV10-3 and TRBJ2-1; 12 positions match TRBD1. The CDR3 spans 19 residues. Trimming removed 6 bases from V and 1 base from J; junction bases left unmatched: 13. Germline lookup yields CDR1 ENHRY and CDR2 SYGVKD. The CDR3 nucleotides are TGTGCCATCAGGGGGACAGGGGGCGCTGAGATAGGGTCCTACAATGAGCAGTTCTTC. Translated, it gives CAIRGTGGAEIGSYNEQFF.